This T cell receptor beta chain was identified during a study of cytomegalovirus exposure and HLA in healthy donors. The repertoire was sequenced with immunoSEQ multiplex PCR; TCRdb's copy has only in-frame clones and lacks some. This sample has 150,000 to 200,000 clones, with about 80% found just once. Trimming took off 4 bases at V and 5 bases at J, with 18 bases between the two ends. Germline CDR1 reads SGHNT; CDR2 reads YYREEE (reference sequence). The CDR3 is made up of 16 amino acids. This chain links TRBV5-4 with TRBJ1-4, with D perhaps TRBD1 (5 bases). Sequenced material: PBMCs. The source of this sequence is a woman aged 18-29 years in good health and CMV-seropositive. The CDR3, as DNA: TGTGCCAGCAGCCCGGGGGACGGTGCCACGAATGAAAAACTGTTTTTT. Amino acid sequence: CASSPGDGATNEKLFF.